These 10 T cell receptor beta chains originate from one sample sequenced in a study of cytomegalovirus exposure and HLA in healthy donors (dated by TCRdb to 2017 to 2019). The library came from the immunoSEQ multiplex PCR assay. The multiplex PCR relied on a mix of 60 forward primers for TCR Vbeta segments and 13 reverse primers for TCR Jbeta segments. TCRdb holds this immuneACCESS table with in-frame rearrangements only. Some clones are missing; in checked studies, unresolved V genes explain under half, and the rest has no known cause. For this sample the table gives around 90,000 clones, of which about four fifths were detected only once. The ten top clones hold around 10% of the sample. What was sequenced was PBMCs. Receptor source: a human donor in good health.

This clone was counted a single time. This chain connects TRBV29-1 to TRBJ1-1; a weak D match, TRBD1 (5 bases). This CDR3 comprises 14 residues. Per the germline V gene, CDR1 is SQVTM and CDR2 is ANQGSEA. Trimming removed 4 bases from V and 6 bases from J, with 18 bases in between. DNA of the CDR3: TGCAGCGTTGGGGGTCGGGGGGGTAGTGCTGAAGCTTTCTTT. Protein: CSVGGRGGSAEAFF.

J is TRBJ1-2 and V is TRBV29-1, with a possible D match to TRBD1 (6 bases). The CDR3 spans 12 residues. Germline V lookup: CDR1 SQVTM, CDR2 ANQGSEA. Trimming stripped 4 bases from V and 2 bases from J, with 8 bases between. The CDR3 here is CSVVGQNYGYTF. CDR3 bases: TGCAGCGTTGTAGGACAGAACTATGGCTACACCTTC.

The V gene is TRBV5-1, the J gene TRBJ2-7; D is undetermined. The CDR3 covers 13 residues. V lost 2 bases and J lost 2, with 8 bases in between. CDR1 SGHRS and CDR2 YFSETQ come from the germline V gene. CDR3 DNA: TGCGCCAGCAGCTTCGACAAAGCCTACGAGCAGTACTTC. Translating it yields CASSFDKAYEQYF.

In this sample, this clone is medium-sized. The chain is built from TRBV6-1 and TRBJ1-1; D is unresolved. The germline V gene encodes CDR1 MNHNS and CDR2 SASEGT. The CDR3 extends over 14 amino acids. Trimming removed 5 bases at V and 1 base at J, with 11 bases between. CDR3 DNA: TGTGCCAGCAGTCCGCACAGATCGAACACTGAAGCTTTCTTT. It translates to CASSPHRSNTEAFF.

The chain uses TRBV5-5 and TRBJ2-3; 8 nucleotides match TRBD2. The germline CDR1 and CDR2 sequences are SGHKS and YYEKEE (reference sequence). The CDR3 has 15 residues. With V trimmed by 2 bases and J by 0 bases, 2 bases remained unmatched. CDR3 loop: CASSFSGASTDTQYF. The CDR3 DNA is TGTGCCAGCAGCTTTAGCGGGGCTAGCACAGATACGCAGTATTTT.

This clone showed up just a few times. The rearrangement uses TRBV5-6 and TRBJ1-1; D is possibly TRBD1 (6 bases). CDR3 length equals 15 residues. Germline CDR1 is SGHDT and CDR2 is YYEEEE. Trimming removed 0 bases at V and 0 bases at J, with 9 bases between. The CDR3 sequence is CASSLVDRMNTEAFF. CDR3 coding DNA: TGTGCCAGCAGCTTGGTAGACAGGATGAACACTGAAGCTTTCTTT. Filled out from reference TRBV5-6 and TRBJ1-1, the complete variable domain reads DAGVTQSPTHLIKTRGQQVTLRCSPKSGHDTVSWYQQALGQGPQFIFQYYEEEERQRGNFPDRFSGHQFPNYSSELNVNALLLGDSALYLCASSLVDRMNTEAFFGQGTRLTVV.

The chain links TRBV9 to TRBJ2-7, with a weak D call TRBD1 (6 bases). There are 15 residues in the CDR3. Deletions cut 0 bases from V and 5 bases from J, with 15 bases between. The germline V gene encodes CDR1 SGDLS and CDR2 YYNGEE. The CDR3 DNA sequence: TGTGCCAGCAGCGTAGGCGGCAGGGGTTTTGACGAGCAGTACTTC. This sequence encodes CASSVGGRGFDEQYF.

The chain links TRBV5-1 to TRBJ2-2; D is ambiguous. Between the trimmed V and J ends, which lost 1 base and 8 bases, there was a span of 9 bases. The V gene's germline CDR1 is SGHRS and CDR2 YFSETQ. This CDR3 contains 13 residues. The CDR3 nucleotides are TGCGCCAGCAGCTTGACGTGGGCGGGGGAGCTGTTTTTT. Translated: CASSLTWAGELFF.

In this sample, this clone turned up a few times. The V and J genes are TRBV19 and TRBJ1-2; the D gene is possibly TRBD1 (6 bases). Trimming took off 6 bases at V and 4 bases at J, with 18 bases between the two ends. CDR1 is LNHDA and CDR2 is SQIVND in the germline V gene (reference sequence). The CDR3 is 15 residues long. CDR3 sequence reads: CASSPQGQSLYGYTF. The CDR3 DNA is TGTGCCAGTAGCCCCCAAGGACAGTCTCTCTATGGCTACACCTTC. Looking up the rest from reference TRBV19 and TRBJ1-2 gives the full variable domain: DGGITQSPKYLFRKEGQNVTLSCEQNLNHDAMYWYRQDPGQGLRLIYYSQIVNDFQKGDIAEGYSVSREKKESFPLTVTSAQKNPTAFYLCASSPQGQSLYGYTFGSGTRLTVV.

This clone was detected only once. The rearrangement joins TRBV5-4 to TRBJ2-3; the match to TRBD2 covers 8 bases. The V segment lost 1 base and the J segment 9 bases; nucleotides outside the gene matches: 10. CDR1 and CDR2 (germline): SGHNT, YYREEE (reference sequence). CDR3 length: 15 amino acids. CDR3 residues: CASSLLMGAGETQYF. Written as DNA, the CDR3 is TGTGCCAGCAGCTTGCTAATGGGAGCGGGGGAGACGCAGTATTTT.